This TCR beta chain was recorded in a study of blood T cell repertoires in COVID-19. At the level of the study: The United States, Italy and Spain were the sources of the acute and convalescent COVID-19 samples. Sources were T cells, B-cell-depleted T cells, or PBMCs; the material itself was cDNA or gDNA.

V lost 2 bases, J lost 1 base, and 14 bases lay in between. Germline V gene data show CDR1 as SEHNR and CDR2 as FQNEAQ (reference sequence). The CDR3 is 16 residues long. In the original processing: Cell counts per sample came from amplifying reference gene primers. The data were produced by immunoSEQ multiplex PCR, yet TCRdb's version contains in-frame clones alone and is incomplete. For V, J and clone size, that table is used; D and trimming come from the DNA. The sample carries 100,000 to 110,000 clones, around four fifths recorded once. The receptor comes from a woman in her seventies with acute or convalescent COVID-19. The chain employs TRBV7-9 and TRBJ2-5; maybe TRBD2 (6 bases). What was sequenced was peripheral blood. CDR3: CASSLFSGGLQETQYF. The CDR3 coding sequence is TGTGCCAGCAGCTTATTTAGCGGCGGCCTCCAAGAGACCCAGTACTTC.